These 28 T cell receptor beta chains share one sample of origin, sequenced in a study of breast tumors, draining lymph nodes, adjacent tissues. TCRdb redid the calling of the multiplex PCR reads with MiXCR, one entry per CDR3 protein. The sample shows some 130,000 distinct CDR3 sequences, under 25% of them seen only once. Breast cancer patients provided tissue from their axillary draining lymph nodes. The material sequenced was axillary lymph node tissue. The receptor set was obtained from a female donor with breast cancer. Some clones in this sample may be carry-over from other donors' samples.

As to this clonotype: A clone one base away is much larger, so this may be a read error. V and J are TRBV11-2 and TRBJ2-3; weak D call: TRBD2 (5 bases). Germline V CDR1 and CDR2: SGHAT, FQNNGV. The CDR3 extends over 17 amino acids. The CDR3 DNA sequence: TGTGCCAGCAGCTTAGGGAGTACGGTCGCTAGCACAGATGCGCAGTATTTT. Its translation is CASSLGSTVASTDAQYF. Together with reference TRBV11-2 and TRBJ2-3, the CDR3 gives the full variable domain: EAGVAQSPRYKIIEKRQSVAFWCNPISGHATLYWYQQILGQGPKLLIQFQNNGVVDDSQLPKDRFSAERLKGVDSTLKIQPAKLEDSAVYLCASSLGSTVASTDAQYFGPGTRLTVL.

The V gene is TRBV29-1, the J gene TRBJ2-5; D not certain. The CDR3 contains 13 residues. The germline gives CDR1 SQVTM, CDR2 ANQGSEA. Trimming removed 1 base from V and 1 base from J, with 7 bases in between. The CDR3 loop is CSVEVPVQETQYF. Written as DNA, the CDR3 is TGCAGCGTTGAAGTCCCGGTCCAAGAGACCCAGTACTTC. The whole variable domain, filled in from reference TRBV29-1 and TRBJ2-5, reads SAVISQKPSRDICQRGTSLTIQCQVDSQVTMMFWYRQQPGQSLTLIATANQGSEATYESGFVIDKFPISRPNLTFSTLTVSNMSPEDSSIYLCSVEVPVQETQYFGPGTRLLVL.

This clonotype was picked up a small number of times. The junction does not match germline at one end; this may be a read error. The rearrangement joins TRBV24-1 to TRBJ1-2, with D maybe TRBD1 (6 bases). The CDR3 loop spans 14 amino acids. CDR1 is KGHDR, CDR2 SFDVKD, per germline. The CDR3 DNA reads as TGTGCCACCAGTGAGGGGGGCTTCAACTATGGCCACACCTTC. This encodes CATSEGGFNYGHTF.

This clonotype occurred a few times. The chain joins TRBV30 to TRBJ2-5; D tentatively fits TRBD1 or TRBD2 (5 bases each). Trimming removed 4 bases at V and 5 bases at J, with 14 bases between. Germline-derived CDR1 and CDR2 are GTSNPN and SVGIG (reference sequence). The CDR3 runs 13 residues. DNA of the CDR3: TGTGCCTGGACTACGGGGACGGCCGAGACCCAGTACTTC. It encodes CAWTTGTAETQYF. The entire variable domain, with the rest obtained from reference TRBV30 and TRBJ2-5, is as follows: SQTIHQWPATLVQPVGSPLSLECTVEGTSNPNLYWYRQAAGRGLQLLFYSVGIGQISSEVPQNLSASRPQDRQFILSSKKLLLSDSGFYLCAWTTGTAETQYFGPGTRLLVL.

This clonotype was seen repeatedly, ten times or more. The chain links TRBV6-1 to TRBJ1-5, with D uncertain. Deletions cut 3 bases from V and 6 bases from J, with 15 bases between. Per the germline V gene, CDR1 is MNHNS and CDR2 is SASEGT. The CDR3 is made up of 15 amino acids. The CDR3 protein is CASSERGGLSQPQHF. The CDR3 nucleotides are TGTGCCAGCAGTGAGCGTGGAGGGCTTAGTCAGCCCCAGCATTTT.

The sample holds many counts of this clonotype. This chain links TRBV7-8 with TRBJ2-1; weak D call: TRBD1 (6 bases). Trimming took 5 bases from V and 9 from J, leaving 14 bases between them. Per the germline V gene, CDR1 is SGHVS and CDR2 is FQNEAQ. This CDR3 is built from 13 residues. CDR3 sequence reads: CASSQFQGGEQFF. CDR3 DNA: TGTGCCAGCAGCCAGTTTCAAGGGGGTGAGCAGTTCTTC.

This clonotype was observed many times. The CDR3 DNA reads as TGTGCCAGCCAAAACCCAAGACTAGCGGGAGACCACGAGCAGTACTTC. Its translation: CASQNPRLAGDHEQYF. The chain employs TRBV2 and TRBJ2-7, with TRBD2 matching 12 bases. This CDR3 has 16 amino acids. The V segment lost 8 bases and the J segment 5 bases; nucleotides outside the gene matches: 13. The germline gives CDR1 SNHLY, CDR2 FYNNEI.

This clonotype appeared many times. The chain has TRBV6-1 and TRBJ2-7; the match to TRBD1 covers 7 bases. Unmatched junction bases numbered 7, after V lost 5 bases and J lost 0 bases. The CDR3 is made up of 15 amino acids. Per the germline V gene, CDR1 is MNHNS and CDR2 is SASEGT. CDR3 loop: CASSRGGTSSYEQYF. The CDR3 region has the DNA TGTGCCAGCAGTCGAGGGGGCACGAGCTCCTACGAGCAGTACTTC.

This clonotype turned up a few times. V gene TRBV3-1 combines with J gene TRBJ2-1; TRBD2 matches at 16 bases. Germline lookup yields CDR1 LGHDT and CDR2 YNNKEL (reference sequence). V trimming: 0 bases; J trimming: 9 bases; junction bases outside the gene matches: 8. CDR3 length: 18 residues. Here the CDR3 reads CASSQEGLAGGPRAEQFF. CDR3 nucleotide sequence: TGTGCCAGCAGCCAAGAGGGACTAGCGGGAGGGCCTAGAGCTGAGCAGTTCTTC.

The sample holds many counts of this clonotype. V and J are TRBV20-1 and TRBJ2-1; 12 bases line up with TRBD1. The CDR3 is made up of 16 amino acids. Trimming removed 3 bases from V and 6 bases from J; junction bases left unmatched: 9. The germline V gene encodes CDR1 DFQATT and CDR2 SNEGSKA (reference sequence). Here the CDR3 reads CSASYARDRGLNEQFF. DNA of the CDR3: TGCAGTGCTAGTTACGCCCGGGACAGGGGGCTCAATGAGCAGTTCTTC.

The CDR3 DNA reads as TGTGCCAGCCGGGAGTATGGGGACACCGGGGAGCTGTTTTTT. This gives the protein CASREYGDTGELFF. V gene TRBV18 combines with J gene TRBJ2-2; TRBD2 might be the D (6 bases). Trimming shortened V by 8 bases and J by 3 bases, and 13 bases separated the two germline ends. The CDR3 has 14 residues. Germline assignment: CDR1 KGHSH and CDR2 LQKENI.

In regard to this clonotype: A much larger clone sits a single nucleotide away, making a read error possible. The CDR3 is CASSAGTGPSF. CDR3 in DNA: TGTGCCAGTAGCGCCGGGACAGGCCCGTCCTTC. This chain links TRBV19 with TRBJ2-1; 8 nucleotides align to TRBD1. Germline CDR1 and CDR2: LNHDA and SQIVND (reference sequence). The CDR3 is made up of 11 amino acids.

In regard to this clonotype: The germline gene is not matched at one end of the junction; a read error may be the cause. The CDR3 coding sequence is TGTGCCACCAGCAGGGGAGGCAGGGTAACAGGTGGGGCCGACGTCCTGACTTTC. Protein sequence: CATSRGGRVTGGADVLTF. The genes are TRBV15 and TRBJ2-6; TRBD2 might be the D (6 bases). The CDR3 has 18 amino acids. The germline V gene encodes CDR1 LNHNV and CDR2 YYDKDF (reference sequence).

This clonotype was seen ten or more times. The chain has TRBV20-1 and TRBJ2-7; 8 bases match TRBD2. The germline CDR1 and CDR2 sequences are DFQATT and SNEGSKA (reference sequence). Trimming at V came to 1 base and at J to 7 bases, leaving 9 bases not matched to a gene. CDR3 length equals 14 residues. The CDR3 spells CSARATGGPSEQYF. CDR3 bases: TGCAGTGCTAGAGCCACGGGAGGGCCAAGTGAGCAGTACTTC.

The gene calls are TRBV19 and TRBJ1-1, with D unclear. CDR1 LNHDA and CDR2 SQIVND come from the germline V gene (reference sequence). The ends were cut back, 3 bases at V and 8 bases at J, with 10 bases in the middle. The CDR3 sequence is 12 residues long. CDR3 loop: CASSILGGEAFF. Here the CDR3 DNA reads TGTGCCAGTAGTATCCTGGGTGGGGAAGCTTTCTTT.

This clonotype appeared once. Possible read error: a much larger clone is one base away. The rearrangement links TRBV18 to TRBJ1-6, with D uncertain. The CDR3 is 14 residues long. Germline lookup yields CDR1 KGHSH and CDR2 LQKENI. The CDR3 region is CASSLRELNPPLHF. The CDR3 nucleotides are TGTGCCAGCTCTCTGAGAGAACTTAATCCACCCCTCCACTTT.

The table lists this clonotype with a few counts. The V call is TRBV6-6, the J call TRBJ1-2; weak D call: TRBD1 (6 bases). Germline lookup yields CDR1 MNHNY and CDR2 SVGAGI (reference sequence). The CDR3 contains 14 residues. V was shortened by 6 bases and J by 4 bases, with 15 bases between the two germline ends. The CDR3 here is CASRSQGLGYGYTF. CDR3 DNA: TGTGCCAGCAGGTCACAGGGTTTGGGCTATGGCTACACCTTC.

This clonotype was observed a few times. This chain uses TRBV27 with TRBJ2-7; 9 nucleotides match TRBD1. Unmatched junction bases numbered 9, after V lost 9 bases and J lost 0 bases. The V gene's germline CDR1 is MNHEY and CDR2 SMNVEV (reference sequence). The CDR3 runs 15 residues. Here the CDR3 DNA reads TGTGCCAGTCGATTGGGACAGGGCCGCTCCTACGAGCAGTACTTC. This encodes CASRLGQGRSYEQYF.

There are a few counts of this clonotype. This chain uses TRBV6-2 or TRBV6-3 with TRBJ1-2; unclear D gene. V gave up 2 bases and J gave up 5 bases, with 9 bases separating them. The CDR3 has 13 residues. Germline lookup yields CDR1 MNHEY and CDR2 SVGEGT. This chain's CDR3 is CASSYPPGYGYTF. CDR3 coding DNA: TGTGCCAGCAGTTACCCGCCGGGATATGGCTACACCTTC.

This clonotype was found many times. The chain employs TRBV7-2 and TRBJ2-7; 8 bases agree with TRBD2. Trimming removed 1 base from V and 3 bases from J; junction bases left unmatched: 5. Germline assignment: CDR1 SGHTA and CDR2 FQGNSA. This CDR3 has 15 amino acids. The CDR3 DNA reads TGTGCCAGCAGCTTAGGGACTAGCTGGGGCTACGAGCAGTACTTC. This translates into CASSLGTSWGYEQYF.

This clonotype was seen many times. This rearrangement joins TRBV5-1 to TRBJ2-1, with 10 nucleotides matching TRBD2. The CDR3 contains 15 residues. Germline-derived CDR1 and CDR2 are SGHRS and YFSETQ. J lost 7 bases, V lost 3 bases, and 7 bases had no gene match. The CDR3 here is CASSSSGSFLNEQFF. The CDR3 DNA follows: TGCGCCAGCAGCTCTAGCGGGAGCTTCTTAAATGAGCAGTTCTTC.

This clonotype came up many times. The chain carries TRBV6-2 or TRBV6-3 and TRBJ2-7; tentatively, D is TRBD2 (6 bases). The CDR3 is 13 amino acids. Germline CDR1 reads MNHEY; CDR2 reads SVGEGT. V was shortened by 7 bases and J by 3 bases, with 13 bases between the two germline ends. The CDR3 loop reads CASKLAGRYEQYF. Written as DNA, the CDR3 is TGTGCCAGCAAACTAGCAGGCCGCTACGAGCAGTACTTC.

The chain joins TRBV2 to TRBJ2-7; TRBD1 might be the D (6 bases). V lost 7 bases, J lost 5 bases, and 18 bases lay in between. Germline lookup yields CDR1 SNHLY and CDR2 FYNNEI. This CDR3 is built from 14 residues. The DNA of the CDR3 is TGTGCCAGCAACTCGGAACAGGGAAAGAACGAGCAGTACTTC. Protein: CASNSEQGKNEQYF.

In its sample, this clonotype was seen many times. V gene TRBV20-1 combines with J gene TRBJ2-1; TRBD2 agrees at 12 bases. This CDR3 has 19 residues. From germline, CDR1 is DFQATT and CDR2 SNEGSKA (reference sequence). Trimming removed 4 bases from V and 0 bases from J; junction bases left unmatched: 13. The CDR3 loop reads CSANSGLAGPEGSYNEQFF. The CDR3 DNA reads TGCAGTGCTAATTCGGGACTAGCGGGTCCGGAGGGCTCCTACAATGAGCAGTTCTTC.

This clonotype was seen many times. The gene calls are TRBV10-3 and TRBJ2-7; 11 nucleotides line up with TRBD2. V gave up 3 bases and J gave up 4 bases; unmatched junction bases: 8. The germline CDR1 and CDR2 sequences are ENHRY and SYGVKD. The CDR3 consists of 16 residues. The CDR3 loop is CAISDVGTSGLYEQYF. The CDR3, as DNA: TGTGCCATCAGTGATGTGGGGACTAGCGGCCTGTACGAGCAGTACTTC.

Comment on this clonotype: Being one base from a much bigger clone, this may be a read error. The chain employs TRBV7-2 and TRBJ2-3; D ambiguous. The germline V gene has CDR1 SGHTA and CDR2 FQGNSA. This CDR3 has 12 amino acids. Here the CDR3 reads CASSSITDTQCF. CDR3 bases: TGTGCCAGCAGCTCTATAACAGATACGCAGTGTTTT.

In its sample, this clonotype was seen many times. The chain carries TRBV19 and TRBJ1-4, with 9 bases fitting TRBD1. The CDR3 spans 15 residues. The trim removed 6 bases at V and 4 bases at J, leaving 6 bases unmatched. Germline V gene data show CDR1 as LNHDA and CDR2 as SQIVND (reference sequence). This CDR3 is CASSLDRGLNEKLFF. In nucleotides, the CDR3 is TGTGCCAGTAGCCTGGACAGGGGACTTAATGAAAAACTGTTTTTT.

Note on this clonotype: Just one base apart from a much larger clone, this may be a read error. The CDR3 ends on some other residue instead of the conserved phenylalanine or tryptophan, so this is likely a read error. V is TRBV6-2 or TRBV6-3 and J is TRBJ1-6; no clear D gene. V shed 6 bases and J shed 8 bases, with 29 bases lying between them. Germline V gene sequence: CDR1 MNHEY, CDR2 SVGEGT. The CDR3 length is 19 residues. DNA of the CDR3: TGTGCCAGCAGCCGCCAAGAGGCGCTCGAGAAAGGGTCCCATTCACCCCTCCACCTT. It translates to CASSRQEALEKGSHSPLHL.